Listed here are 22 T cell receptor beta chains from one sample, sequenced in a study of Ad26.COV2.S vaccination and SARS-CoV-2 variants. Profiled with immunoSEQ multiplex PCR; TCRdb holds only in-frame clones, not every one. The sample holds about 87,000 clones; roughly 84% are singletons and the top ten take more than 15%. Material: peripheral blood, obtained after recovery from COVID-19. These receptors were taken from a human donor who had recovered from COVID-19.

The rearrangement links TRBV11-2 to TRBJ2-7; TRBD1 is a possible D gene (6 bases). V gave up 0 bases and J gave up 4 bases, with 13 bases separating them. CDR1 is SGHAT and CDR2 is FQNNGV in the germline V gene. CDR3 length: 15 amino acids. CDR3 nucleotide sequence: TGTGCCAGCAGCTTAGATCGGGACACAGGATACGAGCAGTACTTC. Translated, it gives CASSLDRDTGYEQYF.

This chain joins TRBV11-3 and TRBJ2-1; D perhaps matches TRBD2 (7 bases). Germline CDR1 SGHNT, CDR2 YENEEA. This CDR3 spans 14 amino acids. Trimming shortened V by 7 bases and J by 4 bases, and 14 bases separated the two germline ends. CDR3 nucleotide sequence: TGTGCCAGCAAGGGGGGAGGGCCTTACAATGAGCAGTTCTTC. Its protein is CASKGGGPYNEQFF.

This chain links TRBV5-6 with TRBJ2-3; D gene uncertain. Trimming took off 0 bases at V and 2 bases at J, with 7 bases between the two ends. CDR3 size: 14 residues. Germline V lookup: CDR1 SGHDT, CDR2 YYEEEE. CDR3 residues: CASSLAISTDTQYF. CDR3 nucleotides: TGTGCCAGCAGCTTGGCCATCTCCACAGATACGCAGTATTTT. The full variable domain, in which reference TRBV5-6 and TRBJ2-3 provide the parts outside the CDR3, is DAGVTQSPTHLIKTRGQQVTLRCSPKSGHDTVSWYQQALGQGPQFIFQYYEEEERQRGNFPDRFSGHQFPNYSSELNVNALLLGDSALYLCASSLAISTDTQYFGPGTRLTVL.

This rearrangement joins TRBV7-2 to TRBJ2-5; no firm D call. The CDR3 sequence is 12 residues long. The germline V gene has CDR1 SGHTA and CDR2 FQGNSA. Trimming took 5 bases from V and 7 from J, leaving 11 bases between them. CDR3 loop: CASSHLGGTQYF. The CDR3 DNA is TGTGCCAGCAGCCATCTGGGTGGGACCCAGTACTTC.

The rearrangement uses TRBV28 and TRBJ1-1; tentatively, D is TRBD1 (6 bases). CDR1 MDHEN and CDR2 SYDVKM come from the germline V gene. V was trimmed by 5 bases and J by 4 bases, leaving 14 bases between them. The CDR3 covers 14 residues. The CDR3 nucleotides read TGTGCCAGCAGTGTACAGGGAGGCGGCACTGAAGCTTTCTTT. This translates into CASSVQGGGTEAFF.

The chain has TRBV10-2 and TRBJ1-5, with 8 positions matching TRBD1. J lost 6 bases, V lost 4 bases, and 2 bases had no gene match. The CDR3 runs to 13 residues. Germline lookup yields CDR1 WSHSY and CDR2 SAAADI. Here the CDR3 DNA reads TGCGCCAGCAGTGGACAGGGGTTTCAGCCCCAGCATTTT. Amino acid sequence: CASSGQGFQPQHF.

V and J are TRBV28 and TRBJ2-7, with D perhaps assigned TRBD1 or TRBD2 (5 bases each). Deletions cut 6 bases from V and 6 bases from J, with 21 bases between. CDR1 is MDHEN and CDR2 is SYDVKM in the germline V gene. The CDR3 totals 15 residues. DNA of the CDR3: TGTGCCAGCAGGGTCCACCCCGGGATTCAGGGCGAGCAGTACTTC. Translated, it gives CASRVHPGIQGEQYF.

The CDR3 DNA reads as TGTGCCAGTAGGAGGGACCCCCTCAGATGGGATCAGCCCCAGCATTTT. Translated: CASRRDPLRWDQPQHF. This chain uses TRBV19 with TRBJ1-5, with TRBD1 as a possible D gene (5 bases). The ends were cut back, 6 bases at V and 5 bases at J, with 20 bases in the middle. Germline CDR1 reads LNHDA; CDR2 reads SQIVND (reference sequence). This CDR3 spans 16 amino acids.

This chain connects TRBV7-9 to TRBJ2-3; weak D call: TRBD1 (6 bases). The length of the CDR3 is 15 residues. Germline V lookup: CDR1 SEHNR, CDR2 FQNEAQ (reference sequence). Trimming pared 1 base from V and 2 bases from J, leaving 10 bases between. CDR3 residues: CASSLVGQLTDTQYF. For the CDR3, the DNA is TGTGCCAGCAGCTTAGTAGGACAGCTCACAGATACGCAGTATTTT.

The V and J genes are TRBV21-1 and TRBJ1-2; the listed D gene, TRBD1, was not tested against the DNA. TRBV21-1 corresponds to a pseudogene. This CDR3 has 16 residues. CDR3 DNA: TGTGCCAGCAGCCCACTGGGACAGGGTTGGGACTATGGCTACACCTTC. Its protein is CASSPLGQGWDYGYTF.

This rearrangement joins TRBV10-3 to TRBJ1-1; D might be TRBD1 (5 bases). V lost 0 bases to trimming and J lost 1 base, with 9 bases between them. CDR1 ENHRY and CDR2 SYGVKD come from the germline V gene. The CDR3 has 15 amino acids. As DNA, the CDR3 is TGTGCCATCAGTGAGTCGAGGGGTCCGAACACTGAAGCTTTCTTT. Translation: CAISESRGPNTEAFF.

V gene TRBV6-5 combines with J gene TRBJ1-2, with TRBD1 as a possible D gene (6 bases). This CDR3 spans 14 amino acids. V dropped 2 bases and J dropped 7 bases, with 14 bases sitting between them. From germline, CDR1 is MNHEY and CDR2 SVGAGI. The CDR3, as DNA: TGTGCCAGCAGTTACGTTGCGACAGGAGTTGGCTACACCTTC. As protein: CASSYVATGVGYTF.

This clone was picked up a small number of times. The chain joins TRBV27 to TRBJ1-2; D may be TRBD1 (5 bases). V gave up 0 bases and J gave up 7 bases, with 12 bases separating them. The CDR3 spans 14 residues. Germline CDR1 reads MNHEY; CDR2 reads SMNVEV (reference sequence). CDR3 DNA sequence: TGTGCCAGCAGTTTATCAGGGGCAGGATCTGGCTACACCTTC. Protein sequence: CASSLSGAGSGYTF.

V is TRBV7-3 and J is TRBJ2-7; D is unclear. V was clipped by 6 bases and J by 0 bases, with 9 bases between them. The CDR3 runs to 13 residues. Germline V gene data show CDR1 as SGHTA and CDR2 as FQGTGA. CDR3 nucleotide sequence: TGTGCCAGCAGAGACCCCGACTCCTACGAGCAGTACTTC. Residues: CASRDPDSYEQYF.

The rearrangement joins TRBV19 to TRBJ2-1; 7 positions agree with TRBD2. The CDR3 is made up of 15 amino acids. Losses at the gene ends were 3 bases for V and 7 bases for J; bases not matched to a gene: 9. In germline, CDR1 is LNHDA, CDR2 SQIVND (reference sequence). CDR3 in DNA: TGTGCCAGTAGTATGGGGGATGACGGGGGGAATGAGCAGTTCTTC. Translated: CASSMGDDGGNEQFF.

The chain uses TRBV7-6 and TRBJ2-1; tentatively, D is TRBD2 (6 bases). The germline V gene has CDR1 SGHVS and CDR2 FNYEAQ. V shed 1 base and J shed 10 bases, with 14 bases lying between them. This CDR3 has 14 residues. CDR3 bases: TGTGCCAGCAGCTTAGGCGCGGGACTTGGGGAGCAGTTCTTC. Its translation is CASSLGAGLGEQFF.

The chain joins TRBV5-8 to TRBJ1-2, with D maybe TRBD1 (6 bases). CDR3 length: 17 residues. The V end was cut by 0 bases, the J end by 3 bases, with 18 bases between. Germline V gene lookup returns CDR1 SGHTS and CDR2 YDEGEE. The CDR3 sequence: CASSLDLNAGEDYGYTF. The CDR3 bases are TGTGCCAGCAGCTTGGACCTTAATGCAGGGGAGGACTATGGCTACACCTTC.

The chain carries TRBV5-1 and TRBJ2-7, with 9 positions matching TRBD2. The CDR3 length is 16 residues. J was trimmed by 3 bases and V by 4 bases; bases with no gene match: 11. CDR1 SGHRS and CDR2 YFSETQ come from the germline V gene. CDR3 residues: CASSPSGSGSYYEQYF. The CDR3 bases are TGCGCCAGCAGCCCCTCGGGTAGCGGGAGCTACTACGAGCAGTACTTC.

The chain has TRBV5-6 and TRBJ2-1; tentatively, D is TRBD1 (5 bases). Trimming stripped 6 bases from V and 5 bases from J, with 12 bases between. Germline CDR1 reads SGHDT; CDR2 reads YYEEEE. This CDR3 is 13 amino acids long. CDR3 in amino acids: CASTVGANNEQFF. CDR3 DNA: TGTGCCAGCACCGTAGGGGCTAACAATGAGCAGTTCTTC.

The CDR3: CASSTGAAETQYF. The CDR3 region has the DNA TGTGCCAGTAGCACAGGGGCGGCGGAGACCCAGTACTTC. This chain joins TRBV19 and TRBJ2-5; 7 nucleotides match TRBD1. The V and J ends lost 6 bases and 5 bases, in that order; junction bases with no gene match: 6. The CDR3 loop spans 13 amino acids. CDR1 and CDR2 from the germline V gene are LNHDA and SQIVND (reference sequence). The entire variable domain, with the rest obtained from reference TRBV19 and TRBJ2-5, is as follows: DGGITQSPKYLFRKEGQNVTLSCEQNLNHDAMYWYRQDPGQGLRLIYYSQIVNDFQKGDIAEGYSVSREKKESFPLTVTSAQKNPTAFYLCASSTGAAETQYFGPGTRLLVL.

In this sample, this clone turned up a few times. The chain is built from TRBV12-3 or TRBV12-4 and TRBJ1-2, with TRBD1 as a possible D gene (5 bases). This CDR3 is 13 amino acids long. V lost 7 bases to trimming and J lost 3 bases, with 12 bases between them. The CDR3 here is CASIRGVHYGYTF. The DNA for the CDR3 is TGTGCCAGCATACGGGGGGTACACTATGGCTACACCTTC.

This clone was counted a few times. The chain uses TRBV2 and TRBJ1-5, with TRBD1 as a possible D gene (5 bases). CDR3 size: 13 residues. The germline V gene encodes CDR1 SNHLY and CDR2 FYNNEI. Trimming took off 7 bases at V and 5 bases at J, with 12 bases between the two ends. CDR3 protein: CASTIFRDQPQHF. The CDR3 DNA is TGTGCCAGCACTATTTTCAGGGATCAGCCCCAGCATTTT.